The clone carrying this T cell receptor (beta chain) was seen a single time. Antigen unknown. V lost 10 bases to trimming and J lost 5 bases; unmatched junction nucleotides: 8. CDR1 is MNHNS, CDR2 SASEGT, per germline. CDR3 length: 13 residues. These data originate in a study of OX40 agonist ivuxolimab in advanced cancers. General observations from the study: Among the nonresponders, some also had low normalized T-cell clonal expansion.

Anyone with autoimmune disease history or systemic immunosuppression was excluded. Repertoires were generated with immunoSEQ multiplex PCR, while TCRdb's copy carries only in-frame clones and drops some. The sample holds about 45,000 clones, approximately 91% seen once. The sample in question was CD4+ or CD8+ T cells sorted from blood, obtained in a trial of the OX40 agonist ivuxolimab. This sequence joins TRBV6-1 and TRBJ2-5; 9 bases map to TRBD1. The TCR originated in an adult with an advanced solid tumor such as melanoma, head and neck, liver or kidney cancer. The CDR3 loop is CATIRDRVETQYF. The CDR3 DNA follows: TGTGCCACCATCCGGGACAGGGTGGAGACCCAGTACTTC.